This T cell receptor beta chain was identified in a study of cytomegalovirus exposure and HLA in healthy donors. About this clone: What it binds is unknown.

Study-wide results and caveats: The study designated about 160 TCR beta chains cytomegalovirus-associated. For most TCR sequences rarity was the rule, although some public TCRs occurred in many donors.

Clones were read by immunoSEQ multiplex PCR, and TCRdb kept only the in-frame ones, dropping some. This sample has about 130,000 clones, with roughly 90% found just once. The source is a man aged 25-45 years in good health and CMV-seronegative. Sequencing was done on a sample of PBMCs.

The CDR3 loop reads CASSLGLITSGNTIYF. The CDR3 DNA reads as TGTGCCAGCAGCCTGGGACTCATCACCTCTGGAAACACCATATATTTT. This sequence joins TRBV2 and TRBJ1-3; D is perhaps TRBD1 (5 bases). The germline V and J ends were trimmed by 6 bases and 0 bases, with 15 bases remaining between them. The CDR3 is 16 amino acids. Per germline, CDR1 SNHLY and CDR2 FYNNEI.